This TCR beta chain is from a study of identical twins. General observations from the study: Cross-sectional statistical analysis, not tracking of the same donors, underpinned the conclusions.

Via MiXCR, TCRdb re-called the 5' RACE reads, giving one row per CDR3 protein. The sample lists 310,000 or so distinct CDR3 sequences, under 9% seen once, with approximately 2.1% in the top ten. The germline V gene encodes CDR1 MNHEY and CDR2 SVGAGI. The CDR3 is made up of 15 amino acids. V was pared by 4 bases and J by 1 base, with 13 bases between. Concerning this clonotype itself: As yet, its antigen is unknown.

In addition, the sample was reused for a study of yellow fever vaccine responses in identical twins.

The V gene is TRBV6-5, the J gene TRBJ1-1, with D possibly being TRBD1 (6 bases). Sequenced input: memory (CD45RO+) T cells sorted from blood. This sequence originates from a woman between 18 and 30 years old in good health. The DNA for the CDR3 is TGTGCCAGCAGTTCACTTCCACAGGGGAACACTGAAGCTTTCTTT. It encodes CASSSLPQGNTEAFF.